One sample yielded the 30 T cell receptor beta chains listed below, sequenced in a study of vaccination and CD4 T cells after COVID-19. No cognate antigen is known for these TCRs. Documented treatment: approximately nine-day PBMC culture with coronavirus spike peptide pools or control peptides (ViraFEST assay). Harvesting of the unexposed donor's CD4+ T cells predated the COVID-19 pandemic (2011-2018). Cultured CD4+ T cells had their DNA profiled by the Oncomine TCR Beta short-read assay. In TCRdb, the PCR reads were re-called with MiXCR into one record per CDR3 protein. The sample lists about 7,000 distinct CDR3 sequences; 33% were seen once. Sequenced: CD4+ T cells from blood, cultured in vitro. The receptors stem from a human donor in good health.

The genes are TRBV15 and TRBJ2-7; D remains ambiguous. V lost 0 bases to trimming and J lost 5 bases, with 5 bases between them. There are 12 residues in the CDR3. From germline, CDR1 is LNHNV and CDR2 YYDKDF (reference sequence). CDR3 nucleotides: TGTGCCACCAGCAGAGAAGGCAACGAGCAGTACTTC. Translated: CATSREGNEQYF.

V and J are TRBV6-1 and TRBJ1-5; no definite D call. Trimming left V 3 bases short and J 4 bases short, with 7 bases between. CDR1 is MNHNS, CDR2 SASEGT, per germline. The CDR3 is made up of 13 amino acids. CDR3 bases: TGTGCCAGCAGTGATTCGGAGAATCAGCCCCAGCATTTT. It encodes CASSDSENQPQHF.

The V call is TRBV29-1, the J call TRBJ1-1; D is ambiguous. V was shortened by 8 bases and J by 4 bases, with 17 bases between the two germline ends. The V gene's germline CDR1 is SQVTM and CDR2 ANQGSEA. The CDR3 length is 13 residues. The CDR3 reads CSPSNPLRTEAFF. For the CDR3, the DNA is TGCAGCCCGTCGAACCCCTTACGCACTGAAGCTTTCTTT.

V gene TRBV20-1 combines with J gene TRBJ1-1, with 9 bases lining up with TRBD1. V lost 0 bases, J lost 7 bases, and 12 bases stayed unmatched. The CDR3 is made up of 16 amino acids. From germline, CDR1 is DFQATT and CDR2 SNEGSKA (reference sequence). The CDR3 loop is CSARDRYTGGFSEAFF. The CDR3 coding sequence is TGCAGTGCTAGAGATCGGTATACAGGGGGCTTCAGTGAAGCTTTCTTT.

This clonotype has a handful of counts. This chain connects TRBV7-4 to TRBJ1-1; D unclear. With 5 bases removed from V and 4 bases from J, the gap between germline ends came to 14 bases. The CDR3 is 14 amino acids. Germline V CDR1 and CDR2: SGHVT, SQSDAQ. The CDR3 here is CASSVGQPSTEAFF. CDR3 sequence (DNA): TGTGCCAGCAGCGTAGGGCAGCCCTCCACTGAAGCTTTCTTT.

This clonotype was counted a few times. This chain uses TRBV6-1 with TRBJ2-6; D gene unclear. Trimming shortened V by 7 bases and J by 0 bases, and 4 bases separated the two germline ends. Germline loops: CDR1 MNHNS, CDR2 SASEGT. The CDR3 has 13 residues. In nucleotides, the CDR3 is TGTGCCAGCACCTCCTCTGGGGCCAACGTCCTGACTTTC. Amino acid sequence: CASTSSGANVLTF.

CDR3 DNA sequence: TGTGCCAGCAGTTTGACGGATTACACTGAAGCTTTCTTT. As protein: CASSLTDYTEAFF. The genes are TRBV27 and TRBJ1-1; D is uncertain. The CDR3 sequence is 13 residues long. CDR1 MNHEY and CDR2 SMNVEV come from the germline V gene (reference sequence). Trimming took off 3 bases at V and 3 bases at J, with 8 bases between the two ends.

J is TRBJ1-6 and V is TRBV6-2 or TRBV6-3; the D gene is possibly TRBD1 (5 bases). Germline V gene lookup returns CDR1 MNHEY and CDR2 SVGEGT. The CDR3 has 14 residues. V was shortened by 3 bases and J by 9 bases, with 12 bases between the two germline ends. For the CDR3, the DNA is TGTGCCAGCAGTTATCCCGGGGGAGGTTCACCCCTCCACTTT. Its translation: CASSYPGGGSPLHF.

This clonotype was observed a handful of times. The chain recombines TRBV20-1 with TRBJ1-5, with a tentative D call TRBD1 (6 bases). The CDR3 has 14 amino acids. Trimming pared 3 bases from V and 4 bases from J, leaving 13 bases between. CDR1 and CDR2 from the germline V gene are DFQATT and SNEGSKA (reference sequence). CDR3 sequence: CSASQDRTNQPQHF. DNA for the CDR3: TGCAGTGCTAGTCAGGACAGAACGAATCAGCCCCAGCATTTT.

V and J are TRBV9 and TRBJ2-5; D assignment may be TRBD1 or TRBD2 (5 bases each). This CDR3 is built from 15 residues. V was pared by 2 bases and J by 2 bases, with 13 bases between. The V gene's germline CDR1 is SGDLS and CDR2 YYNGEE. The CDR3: CASSVEGRQQETQYF. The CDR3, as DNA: TGTGCCAGCAGCGTCGAGGGGAGACAGCAAGAGACCCAGTACTTC. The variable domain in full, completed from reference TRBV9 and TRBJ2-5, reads DSGVTQTPKHLITATGQRVTLRCSPRSGDLSVYWYQQSLDQGLQFLIQYYNGEERAKGNILERFSAQQFPDLHSELNLSSLELGDSALYFCASSVEGRQQETQYFGPGTRLLVL.

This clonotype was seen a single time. The CDR3 DNA reads as TGTGCCAGTACGCTAGCGGGGGGGCCAAAGGGGAATACGCAGTATTTT. It is translated as CASTLAGGPKGNTQYF. The J gene is TRBJ2-3, the V gene TRBV19, with 12 bases that match TRBD2. CDR1 is LNHDA, CDR2 SQIVND, per germline (reference sequence). There are 16 residues in the CDR3. Trimming took 7 bases from V and 7 from J; bases not matched to a gene: 12.

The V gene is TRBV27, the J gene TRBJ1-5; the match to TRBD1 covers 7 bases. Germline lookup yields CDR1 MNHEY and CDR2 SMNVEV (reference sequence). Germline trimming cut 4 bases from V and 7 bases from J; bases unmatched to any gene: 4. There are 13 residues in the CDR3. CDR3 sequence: CASSSQGRQPQHF. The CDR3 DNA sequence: TGTGCCAGCAGTTCACAGGGGCGGCAGCCCCAGCATTTT.

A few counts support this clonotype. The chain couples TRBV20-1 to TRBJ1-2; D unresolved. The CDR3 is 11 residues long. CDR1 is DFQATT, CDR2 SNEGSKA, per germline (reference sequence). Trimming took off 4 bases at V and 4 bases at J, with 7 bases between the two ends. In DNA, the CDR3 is TGCAGTGCTACCGGAGGCTATGGCTACACCTTC. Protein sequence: CSATGGYGYTF.

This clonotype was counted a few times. CDR3 residues: CASSQSLDGPYGYTF. The DNA of the CDR3 is TGTGCCAGCAGCCAATCTCTCGACGGACCCTATGGCTACACCTTC. The rearrangement joins TRBV4-2 to TRBJ1-2; D uncertain. This CDR3 comprises 15 residues. The germline V gene has CDR1 LGHNA and CDR2 YNFKEQ. V gave up 2 bases and J gave up 4 bases, with 14 bases separating them.

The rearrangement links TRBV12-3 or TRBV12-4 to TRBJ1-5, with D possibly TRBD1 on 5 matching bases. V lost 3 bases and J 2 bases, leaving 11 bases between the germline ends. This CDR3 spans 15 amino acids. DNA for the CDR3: TGTGCCAGCAGTTTGGGGGGTAAGGGCAATCAGCCCCAGCATTTT. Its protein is CASSLGGKGNQPQHF.

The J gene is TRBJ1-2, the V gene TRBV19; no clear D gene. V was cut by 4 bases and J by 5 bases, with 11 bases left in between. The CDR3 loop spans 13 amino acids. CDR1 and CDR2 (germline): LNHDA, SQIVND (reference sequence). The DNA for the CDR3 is TGTGCCAGTAGTAGTTGGCCGGGGTATGGCTACACCTTC. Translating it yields CASSSWPGYGYTF.

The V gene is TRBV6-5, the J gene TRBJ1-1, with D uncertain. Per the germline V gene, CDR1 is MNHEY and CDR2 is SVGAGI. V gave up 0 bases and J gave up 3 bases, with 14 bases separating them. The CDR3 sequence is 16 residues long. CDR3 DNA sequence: TGTGCCAGCAGTTACTCGATCGGGAGAGGGTACACTGAAGCTTTCTTT. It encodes CASSYSIGRGYTEAFF.

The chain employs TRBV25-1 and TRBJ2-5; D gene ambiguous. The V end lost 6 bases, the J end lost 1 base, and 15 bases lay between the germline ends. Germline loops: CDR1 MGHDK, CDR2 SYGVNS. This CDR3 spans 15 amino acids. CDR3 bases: TGTGCCAGCAGCGAAGTTTCACCGACCCAAGAGACCCAGTACTTC. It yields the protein CASSEVSPTQETQYF.

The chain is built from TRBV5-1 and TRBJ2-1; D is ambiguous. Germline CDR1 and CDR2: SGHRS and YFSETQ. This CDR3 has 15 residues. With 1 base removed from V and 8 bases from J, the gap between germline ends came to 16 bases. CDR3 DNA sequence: TGCGCCAGCAGCTTGTTACAAGTGGAATCCGATGAGCAGTTCTTC. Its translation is CASSLLQVESDEQFF.

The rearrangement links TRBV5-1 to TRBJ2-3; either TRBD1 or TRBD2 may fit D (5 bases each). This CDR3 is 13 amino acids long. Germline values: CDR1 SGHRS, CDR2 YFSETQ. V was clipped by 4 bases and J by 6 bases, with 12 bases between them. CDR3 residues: CASSRGEMDTQYF. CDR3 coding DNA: TGCGCCAGCAGCCGGGGCGAAATGGATACGCAGTATTTT.

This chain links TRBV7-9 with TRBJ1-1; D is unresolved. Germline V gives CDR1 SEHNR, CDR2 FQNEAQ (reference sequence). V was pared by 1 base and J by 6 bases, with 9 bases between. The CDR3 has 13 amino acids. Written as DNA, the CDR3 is TGTGCCAGCAGCTTAGTGGGTACAGCTGAAGCTTTCTTT. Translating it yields CASSLVGTAEAFF.

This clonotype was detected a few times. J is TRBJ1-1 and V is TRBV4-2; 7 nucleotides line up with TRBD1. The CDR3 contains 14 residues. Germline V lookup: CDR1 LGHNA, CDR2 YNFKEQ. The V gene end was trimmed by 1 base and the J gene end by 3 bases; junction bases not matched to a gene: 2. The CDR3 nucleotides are TGTGCCAGCAGCCAAGGACAGGGATACACTGAAGCTTTCTTT. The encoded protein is CASSQGQGYTEAFF.

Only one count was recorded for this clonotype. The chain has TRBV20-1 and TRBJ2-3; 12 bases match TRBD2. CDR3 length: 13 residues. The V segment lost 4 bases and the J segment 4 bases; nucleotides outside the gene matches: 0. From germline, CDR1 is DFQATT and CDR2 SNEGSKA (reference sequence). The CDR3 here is CSATSGGADTQYF. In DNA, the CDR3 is TGCAGTGCTACTAGCGGGGGGGCAGATACGCAGTATTTT.

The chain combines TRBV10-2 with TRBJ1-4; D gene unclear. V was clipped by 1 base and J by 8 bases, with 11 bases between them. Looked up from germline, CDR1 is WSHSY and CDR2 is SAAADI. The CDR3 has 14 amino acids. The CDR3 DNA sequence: TGCGCCAGCAGTGAGTACGGGGTGCACGAAAAACTGTTTTTT. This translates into CASSEYGVHEKLFF.

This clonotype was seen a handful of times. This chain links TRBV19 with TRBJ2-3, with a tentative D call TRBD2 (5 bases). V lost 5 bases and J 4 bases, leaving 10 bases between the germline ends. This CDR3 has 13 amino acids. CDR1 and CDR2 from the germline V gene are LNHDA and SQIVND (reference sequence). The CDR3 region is CASSSQRADTQYF. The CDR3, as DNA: TGTGCCAGTAGTTCACAGAGGGCAGATACGCAGTATTTT.

The CDR3 coding sequence is TGTGCCATCACTGCAGACTCTGGAAACACCATATATTTT. Protein sequence: CAITADSGNTIYF. The chain employs TRBV10-3 and TRBJ1-3; D is undetermined. Trimming cost V 7 bases and J 0 bases, with 7 bases left between them. Germline CDR1 reads ENHRY; CDR2 reads SYGVKD. The CDR3 is 13 amino acids.

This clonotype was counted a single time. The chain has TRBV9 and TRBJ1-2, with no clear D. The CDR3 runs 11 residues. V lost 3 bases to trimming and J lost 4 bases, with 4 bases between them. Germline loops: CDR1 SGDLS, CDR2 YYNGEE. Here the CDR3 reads CASSGTYGYTF. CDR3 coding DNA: TGTGCCAGCAGCGGCACCTATGGCTACACCTTC.

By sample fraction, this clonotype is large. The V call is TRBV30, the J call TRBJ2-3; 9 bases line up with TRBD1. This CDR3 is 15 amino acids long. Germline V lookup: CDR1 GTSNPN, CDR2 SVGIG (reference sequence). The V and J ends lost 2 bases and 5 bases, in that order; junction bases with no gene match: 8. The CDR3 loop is CAWSSTGGRRDTQYF. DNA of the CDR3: TGTGCCTGGAGTTCCACAGGGGGCCGGAGAGATACGCAGTATTTT.

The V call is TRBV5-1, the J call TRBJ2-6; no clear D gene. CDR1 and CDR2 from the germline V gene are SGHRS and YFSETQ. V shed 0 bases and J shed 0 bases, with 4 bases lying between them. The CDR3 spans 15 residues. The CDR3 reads CASSLDISGANVLTF. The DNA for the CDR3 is TGCGCCAGCAGCTTGGATATCTCTGGGGCCAACGTCCTGACTTTC.

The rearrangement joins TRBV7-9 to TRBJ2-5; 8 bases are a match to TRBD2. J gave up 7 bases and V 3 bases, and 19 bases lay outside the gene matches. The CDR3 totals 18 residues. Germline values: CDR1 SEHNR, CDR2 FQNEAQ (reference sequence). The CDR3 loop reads CASSFYSPAGGASMTQYF. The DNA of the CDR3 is TGTGCCAGCAGCTTTTATTCCCCAGCCGGGGGGGCCTCCATGACCCAGTACTTC. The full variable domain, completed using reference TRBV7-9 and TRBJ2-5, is DTGVSQNPRHKITKRGQNVTFRCDPISEHNRLYWYRQTLGQGPEFLTYFQNEAQLEKSRLLSDRFSAERPKGSFSTLEIQRTEQGDSAMYLCASSFYSPAGGASMTQYFGPGTRLLVL.